This record concerns one TCR beta chain sequence. The sample is drawn from a study of blood T cell repertoires in COVID-19. For the study at large: Samples came from the United States, Italy and Spain, spanning acute and convalescent COVID-19.

Method: immunoSEQ multiplex PCR; TCRdb's copy keeps in-frame clones and lacks some. The sample lists over 200,000 clones; about 89% were seen once. Trimming took off 8 bases at V and 8 bases at J, with 18 bases between the two ends. CDR3 size: 13 residues. The rearrangement joins TRBV12-3 or TRBV12-4 to TRBJ1-2; D is unclear. This TCR derives from a man aged 35 to 55 who had recovered from COVID-19. Sequences were obtained from peripheral blood. The CDR3 loop reads CASSRRQVDGYTF. The CDR3 DNA follows: TGTGCCAGCTCTCGTCGCCAGGTTGACGGCTACACCTTC.